This T cell receptor beta chain was found in a study of T cells expressing NK-cell markers. As for the study in general: Eight donors were sequenced, of whom seven were HCMV-seropositive, while the remaining one was HCMV-seronegative.

The CDR3 spans 15 residues. Whole-study findings and limits: Topping the CD3+CD56-NKG2C+ fraction as well were these clonotypes, in a handful of donors.

Note on this clonotype: Its matching antigen is unknown.

5'RACE template switching with UMIs generated TCR beta cDNA. After re-calling the 5' RACE reads, TCRdb lists one entry per CDR3 protein, DNA absent. Its table lists a few hundred thousand distinct CDR3 sequences. Specimen: blood T cells: a sorted CD56 or NKG2C T cell subset, CD4+ or CD8+ T cells, or bulk PBMC T cells (not recorded which). This rearrangement joins TRBV12-3 or TRBV12-4 to TRBJ2-5; the D call of TRBD2 rests on TCRdb alone, since no DNA is present to check it. This clonotype was sampled from a woman between 45 and 60 years old in good health. CDR3 protein: CASRLAGGPRETQYF.